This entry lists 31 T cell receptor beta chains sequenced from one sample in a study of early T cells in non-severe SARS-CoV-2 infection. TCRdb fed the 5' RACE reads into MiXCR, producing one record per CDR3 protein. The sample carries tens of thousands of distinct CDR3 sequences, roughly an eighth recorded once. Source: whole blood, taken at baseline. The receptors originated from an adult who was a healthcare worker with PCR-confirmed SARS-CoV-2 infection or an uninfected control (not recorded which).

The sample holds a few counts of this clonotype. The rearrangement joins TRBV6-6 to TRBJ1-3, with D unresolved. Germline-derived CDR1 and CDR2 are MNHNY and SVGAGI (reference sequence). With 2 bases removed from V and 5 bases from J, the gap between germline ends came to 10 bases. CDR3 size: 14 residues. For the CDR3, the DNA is TGTGCCAGCAGTTACCCGCAAGGAAGAAACACCATATATTTT. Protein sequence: CASSYPQGRNTIYF.

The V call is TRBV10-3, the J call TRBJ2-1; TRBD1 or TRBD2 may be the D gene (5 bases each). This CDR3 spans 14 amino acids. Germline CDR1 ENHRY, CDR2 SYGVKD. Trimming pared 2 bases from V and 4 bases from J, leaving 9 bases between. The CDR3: CAISEGTDYNEQFF. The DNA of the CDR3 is TGTGCCATCAGTGAGGGGACGGATTACAATGAGCAGTTCTTC.

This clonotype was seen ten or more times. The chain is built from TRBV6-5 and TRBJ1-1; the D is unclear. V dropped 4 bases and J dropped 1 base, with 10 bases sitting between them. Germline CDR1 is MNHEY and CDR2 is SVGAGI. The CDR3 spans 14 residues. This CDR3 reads CASSLRGANTEAFF. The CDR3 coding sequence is TGTGCCAGCAGTTTAAGAGGAGCGAACACTGAAGCTTTCTTT.

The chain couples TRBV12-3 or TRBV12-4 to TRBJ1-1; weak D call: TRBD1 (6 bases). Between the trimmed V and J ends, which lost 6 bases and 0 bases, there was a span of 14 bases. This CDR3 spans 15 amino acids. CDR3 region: CASRPRTDVNTEAFF. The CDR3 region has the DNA TGTGCCAGCAGACCCCGGACAGACGTGAACACTGAAGCTTTCTTT.

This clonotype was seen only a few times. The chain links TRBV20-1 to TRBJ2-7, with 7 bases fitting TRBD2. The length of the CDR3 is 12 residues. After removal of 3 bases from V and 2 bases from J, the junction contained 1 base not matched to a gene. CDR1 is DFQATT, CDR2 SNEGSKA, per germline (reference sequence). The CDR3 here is CSASRGAYEQYF. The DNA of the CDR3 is TGCAGTGCTAGTCGGGGGGCCTACGAGCAGTACTTC.

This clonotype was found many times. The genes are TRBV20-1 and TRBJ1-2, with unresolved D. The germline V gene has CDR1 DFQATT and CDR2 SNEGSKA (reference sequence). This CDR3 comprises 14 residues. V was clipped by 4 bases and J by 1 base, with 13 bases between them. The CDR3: CSAKSEMGNYGYTF. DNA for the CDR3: TGCAGTGCTAAAAGCGAGATGGGTAACTATGGCTACACCTTC.

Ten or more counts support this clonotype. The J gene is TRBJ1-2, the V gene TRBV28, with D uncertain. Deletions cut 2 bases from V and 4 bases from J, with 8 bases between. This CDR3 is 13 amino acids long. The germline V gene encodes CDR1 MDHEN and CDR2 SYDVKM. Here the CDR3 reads CASSLGLTYGYTF. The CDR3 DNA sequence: TGTGCCAGCAGTTTAGGCCTCACCTATGGCTACACCTTC.

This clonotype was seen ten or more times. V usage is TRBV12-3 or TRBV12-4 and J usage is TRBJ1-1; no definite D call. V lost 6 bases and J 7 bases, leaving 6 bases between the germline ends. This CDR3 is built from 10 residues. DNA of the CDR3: TGTGCCAGCAGCCACGGTGAAGCTTTCTTT. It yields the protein CASSHGEAFF.

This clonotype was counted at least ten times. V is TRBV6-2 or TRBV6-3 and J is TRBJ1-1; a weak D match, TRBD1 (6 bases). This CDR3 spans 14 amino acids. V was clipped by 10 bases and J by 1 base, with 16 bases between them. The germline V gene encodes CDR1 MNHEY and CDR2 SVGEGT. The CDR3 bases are TGTGCCACAACCCTCGAGGGGGAGAACACTGAAGCTTTCTTT. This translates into CATTLEGENTEAFF.

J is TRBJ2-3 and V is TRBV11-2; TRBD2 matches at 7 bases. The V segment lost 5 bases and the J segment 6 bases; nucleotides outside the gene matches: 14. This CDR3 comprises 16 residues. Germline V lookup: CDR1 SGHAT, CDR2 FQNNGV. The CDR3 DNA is TGTGCCAGCAGCCCGGTGTGGGGGGGGAGTGAGGATACGCAGTATTTT. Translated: CASSPVWGGSEDTQYF.

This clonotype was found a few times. This chain's CDR3 is CASSQRQGARHSPLHF. The CDR3 nucleotides are TGTGCCAGCAGCCAGCGACAGGGGGCGAGGCATTCACCCCTCCACTTT. V and J are TRBV4-2 and TRBJ1-6; 10 bases line up with TRBD1. CDR1 is LGHNA and CDR2 is YNFKEQ in the germline V gene. V lost 3 bases, J lost 8 bases, and 7 bases stayed unmatched. This CDR3 is 16 amino acids long.

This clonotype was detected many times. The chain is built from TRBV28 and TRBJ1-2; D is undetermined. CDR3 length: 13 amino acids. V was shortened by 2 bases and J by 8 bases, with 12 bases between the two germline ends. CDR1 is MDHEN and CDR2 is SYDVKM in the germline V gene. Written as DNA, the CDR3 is TGTGCCAGCAGTTTACTTCCGGAGGTGGGCTACACCTTC. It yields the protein CASSLLPEVGYTF.

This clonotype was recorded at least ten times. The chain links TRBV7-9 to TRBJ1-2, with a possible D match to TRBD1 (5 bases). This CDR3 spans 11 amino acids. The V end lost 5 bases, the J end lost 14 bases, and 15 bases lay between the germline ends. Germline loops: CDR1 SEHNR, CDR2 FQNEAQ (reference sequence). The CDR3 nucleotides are TGTGCCAGCAGCGACAGTCCGGGTCCGACCTTC. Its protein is CASSDSPGPTF.

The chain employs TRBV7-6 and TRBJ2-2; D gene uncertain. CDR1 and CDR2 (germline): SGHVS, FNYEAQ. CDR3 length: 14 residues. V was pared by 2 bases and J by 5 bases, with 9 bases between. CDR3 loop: CASSLLPITGELFF. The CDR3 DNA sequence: TGTGCCAGCAGCTTACTCCCGATTACCGGGGAGCTGTTTTTT.

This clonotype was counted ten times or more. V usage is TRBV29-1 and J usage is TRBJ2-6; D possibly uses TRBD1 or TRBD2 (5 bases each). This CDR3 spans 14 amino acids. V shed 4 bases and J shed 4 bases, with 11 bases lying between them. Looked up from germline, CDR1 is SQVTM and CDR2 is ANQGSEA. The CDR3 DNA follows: TGCAGCGTTGGGCAAGGGGACGGGGCCAACGTCCTGACTTTC. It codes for CSVGQGDGANVLTF.

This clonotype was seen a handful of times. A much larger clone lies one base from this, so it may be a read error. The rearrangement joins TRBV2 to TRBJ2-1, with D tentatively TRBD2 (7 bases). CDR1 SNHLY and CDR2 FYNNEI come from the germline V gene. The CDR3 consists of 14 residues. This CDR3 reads CASSWAGATNVQFF. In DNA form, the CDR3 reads TGTGCCAGCAGCTGGGCGGGGGCGACCAATGTGCAGTTCTTC.

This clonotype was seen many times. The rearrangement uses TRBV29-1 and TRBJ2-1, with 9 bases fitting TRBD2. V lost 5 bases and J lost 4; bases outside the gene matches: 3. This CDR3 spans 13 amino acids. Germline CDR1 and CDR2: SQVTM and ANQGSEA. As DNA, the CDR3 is TGCAGCGTTCCAGCGGGGGGATACAATGAGCAGTTCTTC. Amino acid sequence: CSVPAGGYNEQFF.

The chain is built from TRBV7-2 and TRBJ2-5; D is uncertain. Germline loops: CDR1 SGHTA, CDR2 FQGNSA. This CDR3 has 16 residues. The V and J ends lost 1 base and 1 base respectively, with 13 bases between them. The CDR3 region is CASSLGLRQVQETQYF. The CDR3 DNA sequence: TGTGCCAGCAGCTTAGGGCTGAGGCAGGTCCAAGAGACCCAGTACTTC.

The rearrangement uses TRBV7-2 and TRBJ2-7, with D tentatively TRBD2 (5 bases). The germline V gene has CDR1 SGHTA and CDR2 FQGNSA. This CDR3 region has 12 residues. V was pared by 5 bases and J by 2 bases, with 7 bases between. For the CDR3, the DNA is TGTGCCAGCAGCGTGACTACCTACGAGCAGTACTTC. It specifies CASSVTTYEQYF.

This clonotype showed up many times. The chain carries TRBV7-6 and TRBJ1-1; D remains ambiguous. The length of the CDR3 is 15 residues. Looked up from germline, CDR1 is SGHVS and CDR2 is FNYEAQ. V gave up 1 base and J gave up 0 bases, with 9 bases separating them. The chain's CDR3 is CASSLGPELNTEAFF. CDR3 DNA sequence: TGTGCCAGCAGCTTAGGACCGGAGCTGAACACTGAAGCTTTCTTT.

CDR3 nucleotide sequence: TGTGCCAGCAGCTACGAGCGACAGGACAATGGCTACACCTTC. This codes for CASSYERQDNGYTF. The gene calls are TRBV7-8 and TRBJ1-2; a weak D match, TRBD1 (6 bases). Germline CDR1 reads SGHVS; CDR2 reads FQNEAQ. Trimming stripped 4 bases from V and 6 bases from J, with 15 bases between. This CDR3 spans 14 amino acids.

This chain's CDR3 is CASSRYGYTF. CDR3 sequence (DNA): TGTGCCAGCAGTCGCTATGGCTACACCTTC. The gene calls are TRBV28 and TRBJ1-2, with D unclear. Trimming took 5 bases from V and 4 from J, leaving 2 bases between them. This CDR3 contains 10 residues. Per germline, CDR1 MDHEN and CDR2 SYDVKM.

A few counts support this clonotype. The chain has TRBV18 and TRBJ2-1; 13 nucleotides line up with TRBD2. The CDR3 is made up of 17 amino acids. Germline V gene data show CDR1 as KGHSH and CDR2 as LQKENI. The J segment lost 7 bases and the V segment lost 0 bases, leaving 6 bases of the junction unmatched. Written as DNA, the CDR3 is TGTGCCAGCTCACCACCGATTGCGGGACTAGCGGGAAATGAGCAGTTCTTC. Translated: CASSPPIAGLAGNEQFF. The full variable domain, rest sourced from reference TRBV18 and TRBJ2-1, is NAGVMQNPRHLVRRRGQEARLRCSPMKGHSHVYWYRQLPEEGLKFMVYLQKENIIDESGMPKERFSAEFPKEGPSILRIQQVVRGDSAAYFCASSPPIAGLAGNEQFFGPGTRLTVL.

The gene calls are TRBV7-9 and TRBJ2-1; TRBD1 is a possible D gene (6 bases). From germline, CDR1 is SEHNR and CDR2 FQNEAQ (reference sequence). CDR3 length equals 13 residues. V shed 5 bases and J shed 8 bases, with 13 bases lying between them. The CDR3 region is CASSPDRQDEQFF. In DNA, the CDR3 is TGTGCCAGCAGCCCAGACAGGCAGGATGAGCAGTTCTTC.

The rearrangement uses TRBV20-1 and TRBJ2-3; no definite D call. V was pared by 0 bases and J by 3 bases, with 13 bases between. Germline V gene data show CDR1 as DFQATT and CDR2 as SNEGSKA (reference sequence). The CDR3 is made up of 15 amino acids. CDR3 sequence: CSARDPSEVTDTQYF. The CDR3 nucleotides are TGCAGTGCTAGAGATCCCAGCGAGGTGACAGATACGCAGTATTTT.

The CDR3 DNA is TGCGCCAGCAGCTTGGTTCCAGCACAGAACACTGAAGCTTTCTTT. Amino acids: CASSLVPAQNTEAFF. V and J are TRBV5-1 and TRBJ1-1; D gene uncertain. There are 15 residues in the CDR3. In germline, CDR1 is SGHRS, CDR2 YFSETQ. Trimming took off 0 bases at V and 1 base at J, with 10 bases between the two ends.

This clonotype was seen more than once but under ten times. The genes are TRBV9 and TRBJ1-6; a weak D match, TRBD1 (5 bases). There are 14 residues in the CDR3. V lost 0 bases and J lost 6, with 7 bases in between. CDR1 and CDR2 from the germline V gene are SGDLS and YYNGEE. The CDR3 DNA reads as TGTGCCAGCAGCGTAGCAGGGACTAATTCACCCCTCCACTTT. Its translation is CASSVAGTNSPLHF.

CDR3 nucleotides: TGTGCCAGCTCACCATTGGACAGTCCTAATCAGCCCCAGCATTTT. Amino acid sequence: CASSPLDSPNQPQHF. This chain joins TRBV18 and TRBJ1-5, with a weak D call TRBD1 (6 bases). V was trimmed by 2 bases and J by 4 bases, leaving 12 bases between them. The CDR3 spans 15 residues. Germline assignment: CDR1 KGHSH and CDR2 LQKENI. The full variable domain, with the rest looked up from reference TRBV18 and TRBJ1-5, is NAGVMQNPRHLVRRRGQEARLRCSPMKGHSHVYWYRQLPEEGLKFMVYLQKENIIDESGMPKERFSAEFPKEGPSILRIQQVVRGDSAAYFCASSPLDSPNQPQHFGDGTRLSIL.

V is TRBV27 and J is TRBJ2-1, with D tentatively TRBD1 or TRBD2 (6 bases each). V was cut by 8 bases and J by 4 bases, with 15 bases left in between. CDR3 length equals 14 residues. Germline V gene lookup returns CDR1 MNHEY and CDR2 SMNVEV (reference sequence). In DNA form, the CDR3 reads TGTGCCAGCCGCTGGAGGGGGAATTACAATGAGCAGTTCTTC. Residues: CASRWRGNYNEQFF.

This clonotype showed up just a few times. As DNA, the CDR3 is TGTGCCAGCAGCTTACCCGGGACCATCTACGAGCAGTACTTC. It encodes CASSLPGTIYEQYF. V and J are TRBV7-8 and TRBJ2-7; D is perhaps TRBD1 or TRBD2 (5 bases each). V shed 2 bases and J shed 3 bases, with 11 bases lying between them. This CDR3 has 14 residues. Germline V CDR1 and CDR2: SGHVS, FQNEAQ.

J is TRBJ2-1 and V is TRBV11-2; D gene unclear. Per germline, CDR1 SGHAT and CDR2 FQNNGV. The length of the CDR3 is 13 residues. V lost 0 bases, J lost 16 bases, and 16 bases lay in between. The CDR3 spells CASSLDLPSTEFF. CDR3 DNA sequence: TGTGCCAGCAGCTTAGATCTCCCGTCTACGGAATTCTTC.